The text below deals with one TCR beta chain. What antigen it recognizes has not been identified. Base qualities are missing; no much larger clone stands one base away. The sample belongs to a study of blood T cell repertoires in COVID-19 (dated by TCRdb to the early 2020s). For the wider study: Samples covering the acute and convalescent phases of COVID-19 were provided by collaborators in the United States, Italy and Spain. The material from the prospective study consisted of cDNA or gDNA derived from T cells, B-cell-depleted T cells, or PBMCs. A freely available public database, intended as a resource for researchers studying the immune response to SARS-CoV-2, is where the repertoires were released. The samples were drawn from the first 160 participants of the ongoing ImmuneRACE study and from 1,254 subjects provided by 6 global collaborators. Where available, HLA class I and class II types were obtained from metadata supplied by the sample provider rather than from assay-based typing. A de-identified subject ID, COVID-19 status, age in years and sex were almost always included in the sample metadata. Deeply sampled blood TCRbeta repertoires from subjects exposed to, actively infected with, or recovered from COVID-19 were included in the dataset.

Each collaborating institution followed its own protocols to collect whole blood in K2EDTA tubes. For TCRbeta analysis, collaborator samples were shipped as frozen whole blood, as isolated PBMCs, or as DNA extracted from either sample type. The immunoSEQ Assay, a bias-controlled multiplex PCR, was used to amplify TCRbeta CDR3 regions from genomic DNA. The original pipeline was this. The number of nucleated cells in each sample was estimated by amplification of reference gene primers within the assay. Sequence reads were collapsed and filtered to measure the absolute abundance of every unique TCRbeta CDR3 rearrangement. For each sample, productive Simpson clonality was calculated as the square root of Simpson's diversity index across productive rearrangements. Entries here come from immuneACCESS through TCRdb and include only in-frame sequences with V and J called. Some clones fail to appear in such tables; in the studies checked, an unresolved V gene covers under half of the shortfall, and the cause of the remainder is unknown. That table gives V, J and clone size, and the DNA gave D and trimming. This sample comprises about 160,000 clones, roughly 88% of them detected only once. 2.5% to 3.5% of the sample is taken by the ten largest.

The paper as a whole reports these results and caveats: How much clinical and demographic metadata was included differed by source and by participant, and the metadata was provided uncurated.

V is cut by 5 bases and J by 0 bases, and the space between the germline ends is 10 bases. CDR1 LNHDA and CDR2 SQIVND are derived from the germline V gene (reference sequence). From its cysteine to its phenylalanine, the CDR3 spans 15 amino acids. Only CDR3 DNA remains: 45 bases, in frame from the first base. This clonotype was sampled from a woman aged 55-69 years with acute or convalescent COVID-19. The sample comprised peripheral blood. Rearrangement joined TRBV19 to TRBJ2-2, with no D gene named confidently. CDR3 loop: CASSGRVSNTGELFF. The DNA reads TGTGCCAGTAGTGGCCGGGTCTCGAACACCGGGGAGCTGTTTTTT.